Listed below are T cell receptor beta chains from one sample, sequenced in a study of shared clonotypes between healthy human individuals. Using immunoSEQ multiplex PCR, the repertoire was profiled, and TCRdb retains in-frame clones only, with some absent. The table shows some 500,000 clones, with more than 95% occurring only once. The material sequenced was naive CD4+ T cells sorted from blood. These receptors came from a woman under 40 in good health. Each CDR3 is given with its conserved first and last residue. The D gene is left open where the match is weak.

v_gene,d_gene,j_gene,CDR3aa,CDR3nt
TRBV27,NA,TRBJ2-2,CASSSGPLAQNTGELFF,TGTGCCAGCAGTTCCGGACCCCTGGCCCAGAACACCGGGGAGCTGTTTTTT
TRBV14,NA,TRBJ2-7,CASSQEFAYEQYF,TGTGCCAGCAGCCAAGAATTTGCCTACGAGCAGTACTTC
TRBV30,NA,TRBJ1-2,CAWSPLYGYTF,TGTGCCTGGAGTCCACTTTATGGCTACACCTTC
TRBV7-9,NA,TRBJ2-7,CASSLPGGGEQYF,TGTGCCAGCAGCCTACCCGGAGGGGGCGAGCAGTACTTC
TRBV11-1,TRBD2,TRBJ2-1,CASSPRGSGSYNEQFF,TGTGCCAGCAGCCCCCGGGGTAGCGGGTCCTACAATGAGCAGTTCTTC
TRBV27,NA,TRBJ2-5,CASSLLGMKSQYF,TGTGCCAGCAGTTTACTGGGAATGAAGTCCCAGTACTTC
TRBV2,NA,TRBJ1-5,CASSELVGLSNQPQHF,TGTGCCAGCAGTGAATTGGTGGGGCTAAGCAATCAGCCCCAGCATTTT
TRBV28,NA,TRBJ2-2,CASSFWMGDTGELFF,TGTGCCAGCAGTTTTTGGATGGGGGACACCGGGGAGCTGTTTTTT
TRBV2,NA,TRBJ2-4,CASRRDSAKNIQYF,TGTGCCAGCAGGAGGGATTCTGCCAAAAACATTCAGTACTTC
TRBV15,NA,TRBJ2-4,CATSPRFDRDRFRAKNIQYF,TGTGCCACCAGCCCACGGTTTGATCGCGATCGGTTTAGAGCCAAAAACATTCAGTACTTC